The 16 T cell receptor beta chains reported below all come from one sample, sequenced in a study of beta chain features in type 1 diabetes. The antigens of these receptors remain unknown. Study-level points and caveats: Moderate yet significant TCRB CDR3 shortening was seen in Type 1 diabetes patients in all four CD4+ subsets.

Sequencing targeted expressed TCRB transcripts, as all isolated RNA had been reverse transcribed. The assay was immunoSEQ multiplex PCR, and TCRdb's table has in-frame clones only and misses some. The profile shows approximately 270,000 clones, roughly an eighth of them singletons. Sequenced: naive CD4+ T cells from blood. The receptors here all came from a man aged 25 to 45 with type 1 diabetes.

The chain employs TRBV4-1 and TRBJ1-5; TRBD1 matches at 9 bases. Germline trimming cut 0 bases from V and 0 bases from J; bases unmatched to any gene: 18. The CDR3 covers 22 residues. Germline CDR1 reads MGHRA; CDR2 reads YSYEKL. CDR3 sequence: CASSQDPSFPGQGAFSNQPQHF. In nucleotides, the CDR3 is TGCGCCAGCAGCCAAGATCCCTCCTTTCCGGGACAGGGCGCCTTTAGCAATCAGCCCCAGCATTTT.

CDR3: CASSVPIRDEQYF. CDR3 DNA: TGTGCCAGCAGCGTACCCATTCGCGACGAGCAGTACTTC. V and J are TRBV9 and TRBJ2-7; D is unresolved. This CDR3 region has 13 residues. Germline lookup yields CDR1 SGDLS and CDR2 YYNGEE. V gave up 1 base and J gave up 5 bases, with 10 bases separating them. Looking up the rest from reference TRBV9 and TRBJ2-7 gives the full variable domain: DSGVTQTPKHLITATGQRVTLRCSPRSGDLSVYWYQQSLDQGLQFLIQYYNGEERAKGNILERFSAQQFPDLHSELNLSSLELGDSALYFCASSVPIRDEQYFGPGTRLTVT.

This clone was detected only a few times. The DNA of the CDR3 is TGCGCCAGCAGCTTGTCAGGGAGGACAGATACGCAGTATTTT. Its protein is CASSLSGRTDTQYF. This sequence joins TRBV5-1 and TRBJ2-3; tentatively, D is TRBD2 (6 bases). The CDR3 is 14 amino acids. Per germline, CDR1 SGHRS and CDR2 YFSETQ. V was cut by 1 base and J by 3 bases, with 9 bases left in between.

The chain has TRBV5-6 and TRBJ2-7, with no clear D. Trimming left V 6 bases short and J 4 bases short, with 20 bases between. CDR3 length equals 15 residues. From germline, CDR1 is SGHDT and CDR2 YYEEEE. CDR3 loop: CASTTGADSNYEQYF. CDR3 coding DNA: TGTGCCAGCACAACCGGCGCGGATTCGAATTACGAGCAGTACTTC.

The chain uses TRBV28 and TRBJ2-5; possibly TRBD1 for D (6 bases). The CDR3 contains 13 residues. Trimming removed 10 bases from V and 3 bases from J, with 15 bases in between. Per the germline V gene, CDR1 is MDHEN and CDR2 is SYDVKM. CDR3: CATKRDNEETQYF. The CDR3 region has the DNA TGTGCCACCAAAAGGGACAACGAAGAGACCCAGTACTTC.

CDR3 amino acids: CAWTSGSGADTQYF. The CDR3 nucleotides read TGTGCCTGGACTAGCGGGAGCGGTGCAGATACGCAGTATTTT. The chain combines TRBV30 with TRBJ2-3; 10 positions agree with TRBD2. The V segment lost 4 bases and the J segment 4 bases; nucleotides outside the gene matches: 5. The CDR3 extends over 14 amino acids. Germline V CDR1 and CDR2: GTSNPN, SVGIG (reference sequence).

This clone was observed a few times. Other DNA sequences in this sample translate to the same CDR3. The V and J genes are TRBV7-9 and TRBJ2-1; D unresolved. This CDR3 comprises 13 residues. Trimming took 3 bases from V and 7 from J, leaving 10 bases between them. Germline CDR1 reads SEHNR; CDR2 reads FQNEAQ (reference sequence). The CDR3 nucleotides are TGTGCCAGCAGCTTGGCCGGGTCGAATGAGCAGTTCTTC. Amino acids: CASSLAGSNEQFF.

This clone was detected only a few times. This sequence joins TRBV5-1 and TRBJ2-1; 7 bases are shared with TRBD2. Germline values: CDR1 SGHRS, CDR2 YFSETQ. This CDR3 region has 16 residues. The J segment lost 3 bases and the V segment lost 3 bases, leaving 9 bases of the junction unmatched. CDR3 amino acids: CASSSPSGVGYNEQFF. In DNA, the CDR3 is TGCGCCAGCAGCTCCCCTAGCGGAGTCGGCTACAATGAGCAGTTCTTC.

This chain's CDR3 is CASSWRERNEQFF. CDR3 nucleotides: TGTGCCAGTAGTTGGCGGGAGCGCAATGAGCAGTTCTTC. The chain has TRBV19 and TRBJ2-1; 7 bases align to TRBD2. The germline V gene encodes CDR1 LNHDA and CDR2 SQIVND (reference sequence). The V segment lost 5 bases and the J segment 6 bases; nucleotides outside the gene matches: 4. The CDR3 is made up of 13 amino acids.

This chain links TRBV10-3 with TRBJ2-2; D is undetermined. Germline V gene data show CDR1 as ENHRY and CDR2 as SYGVKD. The CDR3 loop spans 14 amino acids. The V and J ends lost 7 bases and 1 base respectively, with 10 bases between them. The CDR3 sequence is CAINWRMNTGELFF. The CDR3 DNA reads as TGTGCCATCAATTGGCGGATGAACACCGGGGAGCTGTTTTTT.

This clone was observed a handful of times. The chain couples TRBV19 to TRBJ2-5, with TRBD2 identical over 7 bases. Germline values: CDR1 LNHDA, CDR2 SQIVND (reference sequence). J gave up 4 bases and V 4 bases, and 6 bases lay outside the gene matches. The CDR3 extends over 14 amino acids. The CDR3, as DNA: TGTGCCAGTAGTAAGAGCTGGGGGGGAGAGACCCAGTACTTC. The encoded protein is CASSKSWGGETQYF.

The genes are TRBV20-1 and TRBJ1-2; the D gene is possibly TRBD1 (6 bases). Deletions cut 5 bases from V and 6 bases from J, with 10 bases between. The CDR3 length is 11 residues. The germline V gene has CDR1 DFQATT and CDR2 SNEGSKA (reference sequence). CDR3 coding DNA: TGCAGTGCTGTACGACAGGATGGCTACACCTTC. As protein: CSAVRQDGYTF.

This rearrangement joins TRBV7-3 to TRBJ2-1, with D uncertain. CDR3 length equals 13 residues. In germline, CDR1 is SGHTA, CDR2 FQGTGA. V was pared by 7 bases and J by 6 bases, with 13 bases between. CDR3 in amino acids: CASTLGPGNEQFF. In DNA form, the CDR3 reads TGTGCCAGCACCCTAGGCCCGGGCAATGAGCAGTTCTTC.

V gene TRBV5-1 combines with J gene TRBJ2-3, with D unclear. Trimming took off 0 bases at V and 0 bases at J, with 14 bases between the two ends. CDR1 and CDR2 from the germline V gene are SGHRS and YFSETQ. The CDR3 has 17 residues. Here the CDR3 reads CASSLGLNIRSTDTQYF. CDR3 sequence (DNA): TGCGCCAGCAGCTTGGGCCTGAACATCAGGAGCACAGATACGCAGTATTTT.

The J gene is TRBJ2-5, the V gene TRBV7-3, with D possibly being TRBD1 (5 bases). Trimming removed 1 base from V and 1 base from J, with 13 bases in between. CDR1 is SGHTA, CDR2 FQGTGA, per germline. This CDR3 region has 16 residues. This CDR3 is CASSLNPGPAQETQYF. CDR3 bases: TGTGCCAGCAGCTTAAATCCAGGGCCGGCCCAAGAGACCCAGTACTTC.

Only a few counts were recorded for this clone. In nucleotides, the CDR3 is TGTGCGTCGGGACTCCAAAACACCGGGGAGCTGTTTTTT. Its protein is CASGLQNTGELFF. The rearrangement uses TRBV25-1 and TRBJ2-2, with D perhaps TRBD2 (6 bases). The CDR3 length is 13 residues. Germline lookup yields CDR1 MGHDK and CDR2 SYGVNS.